This entry features one T cell receptor beta chain sequence. Its matching antigen is unknown. Random hexamers were used to reverse transcribe the RNA input (about 0.5 to 1 ug). Across 54 Vbeta and 13 Jbeta, immunoSEQ multiplex PCR amplified TCR beta CDR3. TCRdb reprocessed the immunoSEQ multiplex PCR reads with MiXCR, giving one entry per CDR3 protein. The sample shows about 140,000 distinct CDR3 sequences, approximately 96% of them seen only once. The record originates from a study of CD8 T cells in Susac syndrome. Points from the study as a whole: The study's TCR sequencing and HLA analysis drew on a certain number of individuals. That number was acknowledged as relatively small.

Looked up from germline, CDR1 is MDHEN and CDR2 is SYDVKM. The CDR3 spans 14 residues. With 4 bases removed from V and 0 bases from J, the gap between germline ends came to 9 bases. The T cells that were sequenced for TCR beta were CD8+ and CD4+ cells from blood. The CD8+ and CD4+ T cells were isolated magnetically using a negative isolation approach, whereas the TEMRA cells were enriched by FACS. This sequence was found in a human donor with multiple sclerosis. What was sequenced was CD4+ T cells from PBMCs. The rearrangement joins TRBV28 to TRBJ1-2; D is ambiguous. In DNA form, the CDR3 reads TGTGCCAGCAGTTACCAGTCAGCTAACTATGGCTACACCTTC. It codes for CASSYQSANYGYTF.